The 24 T cell receptor beta chains listed next were all sequenced from one sample in a study of response to subunit inactivated influenza vaccine. In TCRdb, the RT-PCR reads were re-called with MiXCR into one record per CDR3 protein. This table holds some 800,000 distinct CDR3 sequences, about 20% found once. The source material was PBMCs from blood, sampled around 5 days after vaccination. These receptors originate from a man in his forties or fifties who received an inactivated influenza vaccine.

A few counts support this clonotype. J is TRBJ2-1 and V is TRBV12-3 or TRBV12-4; 13 bases are shared with TRBD2. Trimming cost V 7 bases and J 6 bases; bases outside gene matches: 6. The CDR3 spans 15 residues. CDR3 coding DNA: TGTGCCAGCACCCTACTAGCGGGAGGGGTCAATGAGCAGTTCTTC. Translated: CASTLLAGGVNEQFF.

The chain couples TRBV6-5 to TRBJ1-2; perhaps TRBD1 as D (5 bases). Germline loops: CDR1 MNHEY, CDR2 SVGAGI. Between the trimmed V and J ends, which lost 2 bases and 4 bases, there was a span of 14 bases. This CDR3 comprises 15 residues. The CDR3 bases are TGTGCCAGCAGTTACGCGGGGGGGGACCTCTATGGCTACACCTTC. It encodes CASSYAGGDLYGYTF.

The chain employs TRBV10-3 and TRBJ2-2; TRBD2 matches 10 bases. Germline assignment: CDR1 ENHRY and CDR2 SYGVKD. This CDR3 has 16 residues. The junction had 4 bases not matched to a gene; V was cut back by 2 bases and J by 4 bases. CDR3 sequence (DNA): TGTGCCATCAGTGAGGGGACTAGCGACTTCACCGGGGAGCTGTTTTTT. Its translation is CAISEGTSDFTGELFF.

This chain uses TRBV20-1 with TRBJ1-2, with 7 bases matching TRBD1. The trim removed 0 bases at V and 12 bases at J, leaving 16 bases unmatched. Germline CDR1 and CDR2: DFQATT and SNEGSKA (reference sequence). The CDR3 spans 15 residues. CDR3 amino acids: CSAREQGTRARGHTF. In nucleotides, the CDR3 is TGCAGTGCTAGAGAACAGGGGACAAGGGCGCGAGGACACACCTTC.

This clonotype has only a few counts. The chain recombines TRBV2 with TRBJ2-2; TRBD1 matches 8 bases. From germline, CDR1 is SNHLY and CDR2 FYNNEI. The CDR3 loop spans 15 amino acids. Trimming cost V 6 bases and J 6 bases; bases outside gene matches: 9. DNA for the CDR3: TGTGCCAGCAGCGGCGGGACAGGTCGTGCCGGGGAGCTGTTTTTT. Its translation is CASSGGTGRAGELFF.

This clonotype turned up a few times. V and J are TRBV6-4 and TRBJ2-1; the D is unclear. V was cut by 3 bases and J by 11 bases, with 20 bases left in between. The CDR3 loop spans 15 amino acids. Germline CDR1 is MRHNA and CDR2 is SNTAGT. The CDR3 coding sequence is TGTGCCAGCAGTGAACGCCGGATGGGTTCCAGTCAGCAGTTCTTC. It is translated as CASSERRMGSSQQFF.

This clonotype was seen only a few times. V is TRBV15 and J is TRBJ2-5; D assignment may be TRBD1 or TRBD2 (5 bases each). From germline, CDR1 is LNHNV and CDR2 YYDKDF (reference sequence). V gave up 2 bases and J gave up 4 bases, with 20 bases separating them. The CDR3 sequence is 17 residues long. The CDR3 bases are TGTGCCACCAGCAGACCAGACGGGACGCCAGCGACAGAGACCCAGTACTTC. This gives the protein CATSRPDGTPATETQYF.

This sequence joins TRBV12-3 or TRBV12-4 and TRBJ2-4; D possibly uses TRBD1 or TRBD2 (5 bases each). V shed 0 bases and J shed 5 bases, with 8 bases lying between them. The CDR3 runs 14 residues. The CDR3 DNA is TGTGCCAGCAGTTTAGCTGGGGGTGAAAACATTCAGTACTTC. Protein: CASSLAGGENIQYF.

This clonotype was counted only a few times. This sequence joins TRBV20-1 and TRBJ2-3, with 8 bases fitting TRBD1. With 4 bases clipped from V and 9 bases from J, the junction kept 6 bases outside the gene matches. The germline V gene encodes CDR1 DFQATT and CDR2 SNEGSKA (reference sequence). The CDR3 covers 12 residues. CDR3 residues: CSATRTGRTQYF. The CDR3 DNA sequence: TGCAGTGCTACGCGGACAGGGCGCACGCAGTATTTT.

This clonotype came up a few times. The genes are TRBV6-2 or TRBV6-3 and TRBJ1-2; 10 nucleotides line up with TRBD1. The CDR3 runs to 20 residues. Germline CDR1 MNHEY, CDR2 SVGEGT. V shed 7 bases, J shed 5 bases, and the junction held 25 bases outside the gene matches. CDR3 in amino acids: CASTLHRGVPGQGLRYGYTF. CDR3 DNA sequence: TGTGCCAGCACCTTACATCGCGGGGTCCCGGGACAGGGGTTGAGGTATGGCTACACCTTC.

The chain joins TRBV12-3 or TRBV12-4 to TRBJ1-2; 8 positions match TRBD1. The CDR3 is 15 residues long. Trimming cost V 6 bases and J 0 bases; bases outside gene matches: 6. CDR3: CASSNDRGANYGYTF. Here the CDR3 DNA reads TGTGCCAGCAGCAATGACAGGGGCGCTAACTATGGCTACACCTTC.

This clonotype came up a few times. J is TRBJ2-2 and V is TRBV20-1; D uncertain. Deletions cut 5 bases from V and 7 bases from J, with 8 bases between. The CDR3 has 11 amino acids. CDR1 is DFQATT and CDR2 is SNEGSKA in the germline V gene (reference sequence). As DNA, the CDR3 is TGCAGTGCTCTGGGTAACGGGGAGCTGTTTTTT. It specifies CSALGNGELFF.

V gene TRBV4-3 combines with J gene TRBJ2-3; D call uncertain. V lost 0 bases to trimming and J lost 1 base, with 11 bases between them. The germline CDR1 and CDR2 sequences are LGHNA and YSLEER. The CDR3 loop spans 16 amino acids. The CDR3 reads CASSQDMGIGTDTQYF. The CDR3 DNA is TGCGCCAGCAGCCAAGATATGGGAATCGGCACAGATACGCAGTATTTT.

This clonotype has a handful of counts. The chain is built from TRBV10-2 and TRBJ1-5, with D hard to call. The germline CDR1 and CDR2 sequences are WSHSY and SAAADI. The V end was cut by 0 bases, the J end by 7 bases, with 10 bases between. The CDR3 length is 14 residues. CDR3 coding DNA: TGCGCCAGCAGTGAGTCCGGAGGGTCACAGCCCCAGCATTTT. Protein sequence: CASSESGGSQPQHF.

This clonotype was observed many times. The gene calls are TRBV5-1 and TRBJ1-2; no reliable D call. V dropped 1 base and J dropped 6 bases, with 7 bases sitting between them. CDR3 length: 12 amino acids. Per the germline V gene, CDR1 is SGHRS and CDR2 is YFSETQ. The CDR3 coding sequence is TGCGCCAGCAGCTTGTACGGGAATGGCTACACCTTC. Amino acids: CASSLYGNGYTF. Combining the CDR3 with reference TRBV5-1 and TRBJ1-2 gives the whole variable domain KAGVTQTPRYLIKTRGQQVTLSCSPISGHRSVSWYQQTPGQGLQFLFEYFSETQRNKGNFPGRFSGRQFSNSRSEMNVSTLELGDSALYLCASSLYGNGYTFGSGTRLTVV.

The chain joins TRBV5-1 to TRBJ2-1; tentative D call: TRBD2 (6 bases). V was shortened by 4 bases and J by 9 bases, with 17 bases between the two germline ends. CDR1 SGHRS and CDR2 YFSETQ come from the germline V gene. The CDR3 covers 14 residues. The CDR3 DNA reads as TGCGCCAGCAGCCCATCCGGGAGCTGGATTGAGCAGTTCTTC. Translating gives CASSPSGSWIEQFF.

This clonotype was counted between two and nine times. The chain carries TRBV7-9 and TRBJ2-3; possible D gene TRBD1, 5 bases. V lost 1 base and J lost 0, with 14 bases in between. Looked up from germline, CDR1 is SEHNR and CDR2 is FQNEAQ (reference sequence). CDR3 length: 17 residues. As DNA, the CDR3 is TGTGCCAGCAGCTTAGGCCAGGGAAGATCTAGCACAGATACGCAGTATTTT. It codes for CASSLGQGRSSTDTQYF.

V is TRBV5-6 and J is TRBJ1-1; no firm D call. Per germline, CDR1 SGHDT and CDR2 YYEEEE. Trimming removed 4 bases from V and 10 bases from J, with 11 bases in between. The CDR3 runs to 11 residues. CDR3 DNA: TGTGCCAGCAGCCGTGGAGGTCGAGCTTTCTTT. Its protein is CASSRGGRAFF.

V and J are TRBV7-2 and TRBJ2-7; tentatively, D is TRBD2 (8 bases). The CDR3 consists of 14 residues. V was trimmed by 4 bases and J by 9 bases, leaving 19 bases between them. CDR1 SGHTA and CDR2 FQGNSA come from the germline V gene. This CDR3 is CASSYPGQRERQYF. The CDR3, as DNA: TGTGCCAGCAGCTACCCGGGACAGCGGGAGCGGCAGTACTTC.

This rearrangement joins TRBV7-2 to TRBJ1-1; maybe TRBD1 (5 bases). Germline V gives CDR1 SGHTA, CDR2 FQGNSA. V was trimmed by 4 bases and J by 0 bases, leaving 18 bases between them. The CDR3 is 17 residues long. CDR3 loop: CASSSPVGDPMNTEAFF. The CDR3, as DNA: TGTGCCAGCAGCTCCCCAGTTGGGGACCCTATGAACACTGAAGCTTTCTTT.

The rearrangement uses TRBV18 and TRBJ1-4; 7 bases agree with TRBD1. Germline V lookup: CDR1 KGHSH, CDR2 LQKENI. The length of the CDR3 is 15 residues. The V and J ends lost 5 bases and 4 bases, in that order; junction bases with no gene match: 7. This CDR3 is CASSYDREVNEKLFF. The CDR3 DNA reads TGTGCCAGCTCATACGACAGGGAAGTTAATGAAAAACTGTTTTTT.

CDR3 in amino acids: CASSEWTATTDTQYF. The CDR3 nucleotides are TGTGCCAGCAGCGAATGGACGGCTACCACAGATACGCAGTATTTT. This chain connects TRBV16 to TRBJ2-3; D not resolved. This CDR3 is built from 15 residues. The V and J ends lost 5 bases and 2 bases respectively, with 14 bases between them. Germline CDR1 is KGHSY and CDR2 is FQNENV.

The V gene is TRBV4-3, the J gene TRBJ1-1, with a weak D call TRBD1 (5 bases). The V gene's germline CDR1 is LGHNA and CDR2 YSLEER. The CDR3 spans 15 residues. The V end was cut by 0 bases, the J end by 10 bases, with 18 bases between. The CDR3 sequence is CASSQEKWGLHGAFF. CDR3 coding DNA: TGCGCCAGCAGCCAAGAGAAGTGGGGGTTACACGGAGCTTTCTTT.

This clonotype has a handful of counts. The rearrangement joins TRBV7-8 to TRBJ2-1, with D perhaps matching TRBD2 (5 bases). V lost 5 bases to trimming and J lost 0 bases, with 17 bases between them. CDR3 length: 17 residues. CDR1 SGHVS and CDR2 FQNEAQ come from the germline V gene. The CDR3 bases are TGTGCCAGCAGCCCGATACCTGCGGGTGGCTCCTACAATGAGCAGTTCTTC. Its translation is CASSPIPAGGSYNEQFF.